The 13 T cell receptor beta chains below were found in one sample sequenced in a study of identical twins. TCRdb itself ran the 5' RACE reads through MiXCR, one entry per CDR3 protein. Found here are around 690,000 distinct CDR3 sequences, about 20% of them singletons; the top ten hold 4.3%. The sample was also linked to a second study, of T cells expressing NK-cell markers.

The sample consisted of PBMCs. These receptors were taken from a woman aged 18 to 35 in good health.

This clonotype was seen a few times. The chain carries TRBV20-1 and TRBJ2-7; 9 bases are shared with TRBD1. The CDR3 is made up of 13 amino acids. V shed 5 bases and J 1 base; nucleotides not matched to a gene: 3. Germline V lookup: CDR1 DFQATT, CDR2 SNEGSKA (reference sequence). The CDR3: CSARTGASYEQYF. CDR3 in DNA: TGCAGTGCTCGGACAGGGGCTTCCTACGAGCAGTACTTC.

This clonotype was counted between two and nine times. The V and J genes are TRBV10-2 and TRBJ2-7; no firm D call. The CDR3 runs to 13 residues. Germline V lookup: CDR1 WSHSY, CDR2 SAAADI. V shed 2 bases and J shed 2 bases, with 7 bases lying between them. The CDR3 coding sequence is TGCGCCAGCAGTGAGGACACCGCCTACGAGCAGTACTTC. Translated: CASSEDTAYEQYF.

This clonotype was recorded many times. The V gene is TRBV12-3 or TRBV12-4, the J gene TRBJ2-7; a possible D gene is TRBD2 (6 bases). The CDR3 has 14 amino acids. V was pared by 6 bases and J by 3 bases, with 15 bases between. As DNA, the CDR3 is TGTGCCAGCAGATTGTCTGGGGGGTTCTACGAGCAGTACTTC. It yields the protein CASRLSGGFYEQYF.

The V call is TRBV20-1, the J call TRBJ2-3, with D perhaps matching TRBD1 (5 bases). With 2 bases removed from V and 1 base from J, the gap between germline ends came to 16 bases. Germline V gene data show CDR1 as DFQATT and CDR2 as SNEGSKA (reference sequence). This CDR3 has 16 residues. CDR3 residues: CSARRSGAWGTDTQYF. CDR3 nucleotide sequence: TGCAGTGCTAGACGGAGTGGGGCCTGGGGCACAGATACGCAGTATTTT.

A word on this clonotype: At one end the junction does not follow the germline gene, possibly because of a read error. The gene calls are TRBV2 and TRBJ2-7; D is possibly TRBD2 (7 bases). The CDR3 contains 14 residues. Germline V lookup: CDR1 SNHLY, CDR2 FYNNEI. CDR3 sequence reads: CASDGGLADPFLNF. As DNA, the CDR3 is TGTGCCAGTGACGGGGGGCTAGCGGACCCCTTTCTAAACTTC.

This chain connects TRBV7-8 to TRBJ1-1; D possibly corresponds to TRBD1 (5 bases). The CDR3 sequence is 14 residues long. The V end lost 4 bases, the J end lost 5 bases, and 14 bases lay between the germline ends. Germline V lookup: CDR1 SGHVS, CDR2 FQNEAQ. CDR3 bases: TGTGCCAGCAGCTCTATCGGCGGGGGGACTGAAGCTTTCTTT. Translated: CASSSIGGGTEAFF.

This chain links TRBV29-1 with TRBJ2-2; no clear D. The germline CDR1 and CDR2 sequences are SQVTM and ANQGSEA. The ends were cut back, 2 bases at V and 7 bases at J, with 5 bases in the middle. CDR3 length: 11 residues. CDR3 DNA: TGCAGCGTTGAAAGGAGCGGGGAGCTGTTTTTT. Translated, it gives CSVERSGELFF.

This clonotype was recorded a few times. The chain has TRBV27 and TRBJ1-5; no clear D. CDR1 MNHEY and CDR2 SMNVEV come from the germline V gene (reference sequence). The CDR3 is 14 residues long. The V gene lost 2 bases and the J gene lost 3 bases, with 8 bases spanning the gap. Written as DNA, the CDR3 is TGTGCCAGCAGTTTACCCGGGCCCAATCAGCCCCAGCATTTT. Its protein is CASSLPGPNQPQHF.

The chain employs TRBV7-9 and TRBJ2-7; TRBD2 is a possible D gene (6 bases). Trimming took 0 bases from V and 2 from J, leaving 11 bases between them. There are 15 residues in the CDR3. Germline V CDR1 and CDR2: SEHNR, FQNEAQ (reference sequence). DNA of the CDR3: TGTGCCAGCAGCTTAGCGACGGGACTTACCTACGAGCAGTACTTC. This codes for CASSLATGLTYEQYF. The variable domain in full, completed from reference TRBV7-9 and TRBJ2-7, reads DTGVSQNPRHKITKRGQNVTFRCDPISEHNRLYWYRQTLGQGPEFLTYFQNEAQLEKSRLLSDRFSAERPKGSFSTLEIQRTEQGDSAMYLCASSLATGLTYEQYFGPGTRLTVT.

Only a few counts were recorded for this clonotype. The chain couples TRBV4-3 to TRBJ2-7, with D possibly being TRBD1 or TRBD2 (6 bases each). Germline V gene sequence: CDR1 LGHNA, CDR2 YSLEER. The V gene lost 2 bases and the J gene lost 3 bases, with 14 bases spanning the gap. The CDR3 is 15 residues long. The CDR3 region has the DNA TGCGCCAGCAGCCAAAAGGAGGGGGTTTACTACGAGCAGTACTTC. Residues: CASSQKEGVYYEQYF.

This clonotype was seen a handful of times. The chain recombines TRBV7-9 with TRBJ2-1, with 7 bases matching TRBD1. Trimming took 1 base from V and 11 from J; bases not matched to a gene: 8. This CDR3 comprises 14 residues. The germline gives CDR1 SEHNR, CDR2 FQNEAQ (reference sequence). The CDR3 region is CASSLVLGDSKQFF. The CDR3, as DNA: TGTGCCAGCAGCTTAGTTCTGGGGGACAGCAAGCAGTTCTTC.

CDR3 region: CASSAYLGRADTQYF. The CDR3 DNA sequence: TGTGCCAGCAGTGCGTACTTGGGTCGGGCAGATACGCAGTATTTT. This sequence joins TRBV2 and TRBJ2-3; D is unclear. The V gene lost 4 bases and the J gene lost 4 bases, with 15 bases spanning the gap. From germline, CDR1 is SNHLY and CDR2 FYNNEI. The length of the CDR3 is 15 residues.

This chain uses TRBV30 with TRBJ1-6; maybe TRBD1 (5 bases). The germline CDR1 and CDR2 sequences are GTSNPN and SVGIG (reference sequence). CDR3 size: 12 residues. V lost 4 bases and J lost 9, with 10 bases in between. The CDR3 protein is CAWKKGRSPLHF. Here the CDR3 DNA reads TGTGCCTGGAAAAAGGGACGTTCACCCCTCCACTTT.